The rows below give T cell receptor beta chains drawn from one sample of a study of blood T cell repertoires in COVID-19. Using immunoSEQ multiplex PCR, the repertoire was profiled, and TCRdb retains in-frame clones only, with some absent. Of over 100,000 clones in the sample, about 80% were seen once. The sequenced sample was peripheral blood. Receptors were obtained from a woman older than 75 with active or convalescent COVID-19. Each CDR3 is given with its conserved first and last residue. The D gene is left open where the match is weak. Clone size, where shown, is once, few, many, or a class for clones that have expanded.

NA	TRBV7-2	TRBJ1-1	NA	TGTGCCAGCAGCTTATTCCTAGAGGGGGGGCAGGATGCTTTCTTT	CASSLFLEGGQDAFF
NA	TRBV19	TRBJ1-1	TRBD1	TGTGCCAGTAGTAGGGGACAGGGAGAGACTGAAGCTTTCTTT	CASSRGQGETEAFF
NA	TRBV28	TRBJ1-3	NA	TGTGCCAGCAACTCCGGAGAAAACACCATATATTTT	CASNSGENTIYF
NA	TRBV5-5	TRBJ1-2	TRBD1	TGTGCCAGCAGCGTCCGGGACAGGGGATATGGCTACACCTTC	CASSVRDRGYGYTF
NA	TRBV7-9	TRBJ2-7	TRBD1	TGTGCCAGCAGCCCGTCACCGGGACAGGGCGGCGAGCAGTACTTC	CASSPSPGQGGEQYF
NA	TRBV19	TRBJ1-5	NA	TGTGCCAGCATAACTCCAGGGAACAATCAGCCCCAGCATTTT	CASITPGNNQPQHF
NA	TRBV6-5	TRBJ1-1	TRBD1	TGTGCCAGCAGTTACTCGGACAGGGGCGGCACTGAAGCTTTCTTT	CASSYSDRGGTEAFF
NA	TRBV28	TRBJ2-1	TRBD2	TGTGCCAGCAGGGAAAGGACTAGCGGGAGGCTATCCTACAATGAGCAGTTCTTC	CASRERTSGRLSYNEQFF
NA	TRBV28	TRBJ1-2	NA	TGTGCCAGCAGTTCCAACACATACTATGGCTACACCTTC	CASSSNTYYGYTF
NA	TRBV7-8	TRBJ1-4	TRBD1	TGTGCCAGCAGCTTAGCGGAACTGGGACAGGGGAATGAAAAACTGTTTTTT	CASSLAELGQGNEKLFF
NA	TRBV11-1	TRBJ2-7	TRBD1	TGTGCCAGCAGCTTATCCAGGGGGCCTTACGAGCAGTACTTC	CASSLSRGPYEQYF
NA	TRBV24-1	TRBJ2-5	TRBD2	TGTGCCACCAGTGATTTGCACGGGGGGGGGACCCAGTACTTC	CATSDLHGGGTQYF
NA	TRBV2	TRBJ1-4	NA	TGTGCCAGCTGCCAACAGGGCAGCAGCGAAAAACTGTTTTTT	CASCQQGSSEKLFF
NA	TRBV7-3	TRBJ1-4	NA	TGTGCCAGCAGCTTATGGGGGGCTAATGAAAAACTGTTTTTT	CASSLWGANEKLFF
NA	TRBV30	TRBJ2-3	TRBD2	TGTGCCTGGAGACTGGGGGGGGCAGATACGCAGTATTTT	CAWRLGGADTQYF
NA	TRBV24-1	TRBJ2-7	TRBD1	TGTGCCACCAGTGCACGACCCGGGACAGGGGGCCACGAGCAGTACTTC	CATSARPGTGGHEQYF
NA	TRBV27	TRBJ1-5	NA	TGTGCCAGCAGTTTTTCCTTCAATCAGGTCCCTAATCAGCCCCAGCATTTT	CASSFSFNQVPNQPQHF
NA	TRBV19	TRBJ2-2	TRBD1	TGTGCCAGTACCAGGACAGGGTCTGCCGGGGAGCTGTTTTTT	CASTRTGSAGELFF
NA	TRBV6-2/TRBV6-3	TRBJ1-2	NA	TGTGCCAGCAGCCCCTCCCTCTATGGCTACACCTTC	CASSPSLYGYTF
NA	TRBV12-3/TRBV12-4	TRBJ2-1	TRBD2	TGTGCCAGCAGTTTTAGTGGGGGAGGGCGGTTCTTC	CASSFSGGGRFF
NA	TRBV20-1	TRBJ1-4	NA	TGCAGTGCTAGTGGTCGGGGTGCAACTAATGAAAAACTGTTTTTT	CSASGRGATNEKLFF
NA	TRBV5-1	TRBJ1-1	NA	TGCGCCAGCAGAAACAGGGAGGGTAACACTGAAGCTTTCTTT	CASRNREGNTEAFF
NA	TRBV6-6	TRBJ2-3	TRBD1	TGTGCCAGCAGGGAACAGGGGCTTTTAACAGATACGCAGTATTTT	CASREQGLLTDTQYF
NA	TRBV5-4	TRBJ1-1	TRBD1	TGTGCCAGCAGCTTGAGTGGGACAGACCCCCAATGGAACACTGAAGCTTTCTTT	CASSLSGTDPQWNTEAFF
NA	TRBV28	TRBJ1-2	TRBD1	TGTGCCAGCAGTTTATTGACAGGGGGAAACTATGGCTACACCTTC	CASSLLTGGNYGYTF
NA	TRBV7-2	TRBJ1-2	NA	TGTGCCAGCAGCCCAGAGGAGGTAAACTTCTATGGCTACACCTTC	CASSPEEVNFYGYTF
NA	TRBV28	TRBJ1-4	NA	TGTGCCAGCAGTCGGACCAACCAGGGTGCGAGCGAAAAACTGTTTTTT	CASSRTNQGASEKLFF
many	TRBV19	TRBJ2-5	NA	TGTGCCAGTAGTACGTCGACAGGGCGGGGAGAGACCCAGTACTTC	CASSTSTGRGETQYF
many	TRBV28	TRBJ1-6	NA	TGTGCCAGCACGACCGGGACTTGGGGCTCACCCCTCCACTTT	CASTTGTWGSPLHF